The following is a TCR beta chain sequence with its context. This entry comes from a study of control samples from healthy donors and cancer patients. Germline V gene data show CDR1 as SGHKS and CDR2 as YYEKEE (reference sequence). The CDR3 has 15 amino acids. Between the trimmed V and J ends, which lost 0 bases and 3 bases, there was a span of 9 bases. Method: immunoSEQ multiplex PCR; TCRdb's copy keeps in-frame clones and lacks some. The profile covers about 50,000 clones, with around 95% appearing a single time and about 4% taken by the ten largest. Sequencing input: blood. V is TRBV5-5 and J is TRBJ2-2; D is uncertain. The sequence was collected from a man aged 25-40 years in good health. The CDR3 region has the DNA TGTGCCAGCAGCTTGGTGGGCTTCTACACCGGGGAGCTGTTTTTT. Translation gives CASSLVGFYTGELFF.